This T cell receptor beta chain was retrieved from a study of CD4 T cells in relation to SARS-CoV-2 and coronaviruses. The wider study: The HLA restriction of the shared crossreactive spike epitopes was mapped.

Study findings and constraints: Pre-pandemic and post-infection samples never came from the same donor.

Looked up from germline, CDR1 is WNHNN and CDR2 is SYGVQD (reference sequence). Between the trimmed V and J ends, which lost 6 bases and 4 bases, there was a span of 13 bases. This CDR3 has 15 amino acids. A word on this clone: Its antigen is unidentified.

TCRdb keeps only in-frame clones here, not all; method: immunoSEQ multiplex PCR. This table holds roughly 61,000 clones, more than 80% found once. Before the COVID-19 pandemic, during about 2010-2018, CD4+ T cells were taken from unexposed donors. V usage is TRBV10-1 and J usage is TRBJ2-6; D might be TRBD2 (5 bases). This sequence originates from a human donor in good health. Sequencing was performed on memory CD4+ T cells from PBMCs. The CDR3 reads CASSGPGYGANVLTF. The CDR3 bases are TGCGCCAGCAGCGGCCCGGGGTACGGGGCCAACGTCCTGACTTTC.